One sample yielded the 4 T cell receptor beta chains listed below, sequenced in a study of Graves' ophthalmopathy and Graves' hyperthyroidism. RNA transcripts were the template, and TCR beta CDR3 regions were amplified from them. First-round RT-PCR with HTBI primers preceded a second-round multiplex PCR. Via MiXCR, TCRdb re-called the multiplex PCR reads, giving one row per CDR3 protein. The repertoire includes 620,000 or so distinct CDR3 sequences, 20% to 25% of them detected once, and more than 5.5% sits in the top ten. The sample comprised peripheral blood. The receptors originated from a woman younger than 30 with stable Graves' hyperthyroidism. Some clones in this sample may be carry-over from other donors' samples.

This clonotype showed up many times. The V call is TRBV20-1, the J call TRBJ2-2; 8 positions match TRBD2. This CDR3 comprises 12 residues. V lost 3 bases, J lost 6 bases, and 0 bases stayed unmatched. CDR1 is DFQATT and CDR2 is SNEGSKA in the germline V gene (reference sequence). CDR3 loop: CSARGLAGELFF. In DNA, the CDR3 is TGCAGTGCTAGGGGACTAGCCGGGGAGCTGTTTTTT.

This clonotype was observed a few times. The rearrangement uses TRBV18 and TRBJ2-5; D ambiguous. Germline V gives CDR1 KGHSH, CDR2 LQKENI. The V and J ends lost 3 bases and 2 bases respectively, with 16 bases between them. The CDR3 totals 16 residues. The CDR3 sequence is CASSPGRGMSQETQYF. The CDR3, as DNA: TGTGCCAGCTCACCGGGCCGCGGAATGTCTCAAGAGACCCAGTACTTC.

This chain connects TRBV15 to TRBJ1-1; perhaps TRBD1 as D (5 bases). This CDR3 is built from 14 residues. Trimming pared 1 base from V and 4 bases from J, leaving 10 bases between. Germline assignment: CDR1 LNHNV and CDR2 YYDKDF (reference sequence). The CDR3 spells CATSRAKRGTEAFF. In DNA, the CDR3 is TGTGCCACCAGCAGAGCAAAGAGGGGCACTGAAGCTTTCTTT. Full variable domain (outside the CDR3, taken from reference TRBV15 and TRBJ1-1): DAMVIQNPRYQVTQFGKPVTLSCSQTLNHNVMYWYQQKSSQAPKLLFHYYDKDFNNEADTPDNFQSRRPNTSFCFLDIRSPGLGDTAMYLCATSRAKRGTEAFFGQGTRLTVV.

The rearrangement uses TRBV3-1 and TRBJ2-5; D is unresolved. The CDR3 totals 15 residues. Germline lookup yields CDR1 LGHDT and CDR2 YNNKEL (reference sequence). Trimming shortened V by 1 base and J by 2 bases, and 11 bases separated the two germline ends. The CDR3 sequence is CASSQASLSQETQYF. For the CDR3, the DNA is TGTGCCAGCAGCCAAGCGTCGCTTTCGCAAGAGACCCAGTACTTC.